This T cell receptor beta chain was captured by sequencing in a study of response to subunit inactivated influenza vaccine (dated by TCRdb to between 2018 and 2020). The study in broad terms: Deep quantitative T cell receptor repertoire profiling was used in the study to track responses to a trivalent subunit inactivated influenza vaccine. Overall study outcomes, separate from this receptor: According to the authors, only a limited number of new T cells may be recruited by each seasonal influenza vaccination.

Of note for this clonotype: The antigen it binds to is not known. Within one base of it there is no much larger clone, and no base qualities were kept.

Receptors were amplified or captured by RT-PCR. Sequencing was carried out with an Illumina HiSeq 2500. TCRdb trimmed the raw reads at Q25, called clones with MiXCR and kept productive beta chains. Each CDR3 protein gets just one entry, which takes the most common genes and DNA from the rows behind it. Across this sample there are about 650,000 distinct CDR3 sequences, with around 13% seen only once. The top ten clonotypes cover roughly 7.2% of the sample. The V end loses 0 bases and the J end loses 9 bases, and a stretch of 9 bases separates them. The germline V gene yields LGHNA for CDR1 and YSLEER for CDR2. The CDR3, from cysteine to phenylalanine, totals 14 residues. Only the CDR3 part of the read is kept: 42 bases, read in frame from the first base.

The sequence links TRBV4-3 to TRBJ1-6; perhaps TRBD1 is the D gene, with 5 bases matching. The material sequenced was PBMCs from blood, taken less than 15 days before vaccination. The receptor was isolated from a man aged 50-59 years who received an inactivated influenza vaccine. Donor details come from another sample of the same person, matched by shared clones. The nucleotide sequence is TGCGCCAGCAGCCAAGATTTGGGGACTTCACCCCTCCACTTT. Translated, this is CASSQDLGTSPLHF.